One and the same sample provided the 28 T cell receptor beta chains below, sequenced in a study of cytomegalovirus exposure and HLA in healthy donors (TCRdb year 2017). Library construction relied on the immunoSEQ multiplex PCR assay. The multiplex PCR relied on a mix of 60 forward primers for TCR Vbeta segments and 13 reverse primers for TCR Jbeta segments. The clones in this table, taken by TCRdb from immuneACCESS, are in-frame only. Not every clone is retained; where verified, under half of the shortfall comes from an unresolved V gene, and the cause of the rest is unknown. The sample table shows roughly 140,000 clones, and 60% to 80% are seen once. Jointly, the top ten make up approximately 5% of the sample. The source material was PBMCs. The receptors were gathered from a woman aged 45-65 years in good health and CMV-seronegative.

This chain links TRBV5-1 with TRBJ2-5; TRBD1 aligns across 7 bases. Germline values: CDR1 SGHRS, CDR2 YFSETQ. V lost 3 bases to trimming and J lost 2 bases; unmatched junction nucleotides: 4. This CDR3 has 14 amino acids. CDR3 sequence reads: CASSSTGQQETQYF. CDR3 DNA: TGCGCCAGCAGCTCGACAGGGCAACAAGAGACCCAGTACTTC.

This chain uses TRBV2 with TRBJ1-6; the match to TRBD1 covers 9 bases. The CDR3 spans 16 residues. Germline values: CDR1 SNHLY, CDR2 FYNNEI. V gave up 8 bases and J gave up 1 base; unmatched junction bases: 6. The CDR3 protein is CASAMGQGSYNSPLHF. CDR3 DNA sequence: TGTGCCAGCGCCATGGGACAGGGTTCCTATAATTCACCCCTCCACTTT.

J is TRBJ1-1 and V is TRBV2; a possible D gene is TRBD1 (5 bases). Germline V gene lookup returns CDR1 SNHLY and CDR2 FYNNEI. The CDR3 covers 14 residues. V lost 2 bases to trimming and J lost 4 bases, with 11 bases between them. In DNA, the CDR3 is TGTGCCAGCAGTGAACAGCGCAGGGCCACTGAAGCTTTCTTT. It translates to CASSEQRRATEAFF.

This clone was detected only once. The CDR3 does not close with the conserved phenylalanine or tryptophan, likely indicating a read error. The CDR3 DNA reads TGTGCCAGCAGCGGAAGAGGGACAGTTGGTGGCTACACCCTC. Protein product: CASSGRGTVGGYTL. This chain uses TRBV11-2 with TRBJ1-2; TRBD1 aligns across 7 bases. Germline V lookup: CDR1 SGHAT, CDR2 FQNNGV. Losses at the gene ends were 5 bases for V and 7 bases for J; bases not matched to a gene: 10. The CDR3 is 14 residues long.

The DNA for the CDR3 is TGTGCCAGCAGTAACCTGGGACAGGGGGCGCGTAGCTCTGGGGCCAACGTCCTGACTTTC. Translation: CASSNLGQGARSSGANVLTF. This chain connects TRBV2 to TRBJ2-6; 12 bases are shared with TRBD1. V lost 5 bases to trimming and J lost 0 bases; unmatched junction nucleotides: 11. Germline CDR1 is SNHLY and CDR2 is FYNNEI. The CDR3 runs 20 residues.

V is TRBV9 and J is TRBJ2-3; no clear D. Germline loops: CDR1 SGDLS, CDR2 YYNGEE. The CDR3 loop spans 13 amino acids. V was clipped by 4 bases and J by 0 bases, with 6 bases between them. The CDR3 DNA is TGTGCCAGCAGCCCAGTGAGCACAGATACGCAGTATTTT. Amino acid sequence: CASSPVSTDTQYF. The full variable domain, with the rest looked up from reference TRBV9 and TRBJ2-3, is DSGVTQTPKHLITATGQRVTLRCSPRSGDLSVYWYQQSLDQGLQFLIQYYNGEERAKGNILERFSAQQFPDLHSELNLSSLELGDSALYFCASSPVSTDTQYFGPGTRLTVL.

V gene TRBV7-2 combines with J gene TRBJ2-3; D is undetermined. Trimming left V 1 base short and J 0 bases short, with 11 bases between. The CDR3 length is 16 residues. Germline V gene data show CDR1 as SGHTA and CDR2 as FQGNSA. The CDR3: CASSLESSPSTDTQYF. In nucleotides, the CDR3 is TGTGCCAGCAGCTTAGAGAGTAGTCCCAGCACAGATACGCAGTATTTT.

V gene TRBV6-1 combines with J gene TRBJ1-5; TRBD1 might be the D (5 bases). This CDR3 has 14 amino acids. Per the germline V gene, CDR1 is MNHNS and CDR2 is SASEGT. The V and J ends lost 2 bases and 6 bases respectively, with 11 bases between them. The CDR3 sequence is CASSESGPRQPQHF. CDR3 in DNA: TGTGCCAGCAGTGAATCAGGGCCTCGTCAGCCCCAGCATTTT.

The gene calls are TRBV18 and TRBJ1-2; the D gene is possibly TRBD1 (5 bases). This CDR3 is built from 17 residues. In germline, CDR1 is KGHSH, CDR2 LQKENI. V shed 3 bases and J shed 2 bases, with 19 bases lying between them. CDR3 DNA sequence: TGTGCCAGCTCACCTGTACTTATTTATGGACAAAACTATGGCTACACCTTC. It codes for CASSPVLIYGQNYGYTF. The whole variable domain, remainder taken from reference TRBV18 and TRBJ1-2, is NAGVMQNPRHLVRRRGQEARLRCSPMKGHSHVYWYRQLPEEGLKFMVYLQKENIIDESGMPKERFSAEFPKEGPSILRIQQVVRGDSAAYFCASSPVLIYGQNYGYTFGSGTRLTVV.

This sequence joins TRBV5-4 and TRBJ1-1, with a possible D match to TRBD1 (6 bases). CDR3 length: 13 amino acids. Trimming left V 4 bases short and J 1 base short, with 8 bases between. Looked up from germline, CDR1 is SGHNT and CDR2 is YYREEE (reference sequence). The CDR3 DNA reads TGTGCCAGCAGCCCACAGGGGAACACTGAAGCTTTCTTT. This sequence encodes CASSPQGNTEAFF.

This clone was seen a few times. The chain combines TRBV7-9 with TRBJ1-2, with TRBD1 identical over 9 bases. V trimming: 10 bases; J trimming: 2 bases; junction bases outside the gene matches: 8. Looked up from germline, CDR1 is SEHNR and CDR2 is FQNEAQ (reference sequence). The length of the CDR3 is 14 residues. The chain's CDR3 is CAIRQGEVNYGYTF. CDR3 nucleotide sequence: TGTGCCATTCGACAGGGGGAGGTGAACTATGGCTACACCTTC.

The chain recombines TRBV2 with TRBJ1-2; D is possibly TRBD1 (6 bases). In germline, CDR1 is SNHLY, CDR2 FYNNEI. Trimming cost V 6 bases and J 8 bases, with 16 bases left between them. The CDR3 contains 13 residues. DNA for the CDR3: TGTGCCAGCAGCAGAACAGGGTCTTCGGGCTACACCTTC. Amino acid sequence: CASSRTGSSGYTF.

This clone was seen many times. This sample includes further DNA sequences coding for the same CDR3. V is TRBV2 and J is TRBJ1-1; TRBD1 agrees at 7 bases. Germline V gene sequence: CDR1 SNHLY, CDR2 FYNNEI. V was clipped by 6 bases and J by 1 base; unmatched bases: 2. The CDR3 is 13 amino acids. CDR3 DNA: TGTGCCAGCAGGGGGACAGAGAACACTGAAGCTTTCTTT. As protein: CASRGTENTEAFF.

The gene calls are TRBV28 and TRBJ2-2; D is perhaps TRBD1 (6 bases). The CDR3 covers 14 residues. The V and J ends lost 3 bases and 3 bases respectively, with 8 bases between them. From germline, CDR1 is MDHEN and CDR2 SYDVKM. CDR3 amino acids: CASSFTGYTGELFF. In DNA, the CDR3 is TGTGCCAGCAGTTTTACAGGGTACACCGGGGAGCTGTTTTTT.

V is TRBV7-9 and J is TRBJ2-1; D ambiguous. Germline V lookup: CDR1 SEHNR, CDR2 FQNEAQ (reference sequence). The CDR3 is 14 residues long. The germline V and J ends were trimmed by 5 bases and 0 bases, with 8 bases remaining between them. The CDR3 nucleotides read TGTGCCAGCAGCGGGCCTTACTCCTACAATGAGCAGTTCTTC. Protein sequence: CASSGPYSYNEQFF. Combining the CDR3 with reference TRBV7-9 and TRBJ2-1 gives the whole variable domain DTGVSQNPRHKITKRGQNVTFRCDPISEHNRLYWYRQTLGQGPEFLTYFQNEAQLEKSRLLSDRFSAERPKGSFSTLEIQRTEQGDSAMYLCASSGPYSYNEQFFGPGTRLTVL.

CDR3: CASSLGGQARHGYTF. For the CDR3, the DNA is TGTGCCAGCAGCTTAGGGGGACAGGCGCGTCATGGCTACACCTTC. The chain has TRBV7-2 and TRBJ1-2; 8 positions match TRBD1. The V gene's germline CDR1 is SGHTA and CDR2 FQGNSA. The CDR3 covers 15 residues. Trimming took 1 base from V and 6 from J; bases not matched to a gene: 7.

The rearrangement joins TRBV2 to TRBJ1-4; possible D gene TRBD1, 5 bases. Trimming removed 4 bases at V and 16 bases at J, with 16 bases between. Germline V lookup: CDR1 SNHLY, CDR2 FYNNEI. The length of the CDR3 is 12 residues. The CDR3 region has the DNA TGTGCCAGCAGTGGTGATGGCCAGGGTGGGTTTTTT. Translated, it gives CASSGDGQGGFF.

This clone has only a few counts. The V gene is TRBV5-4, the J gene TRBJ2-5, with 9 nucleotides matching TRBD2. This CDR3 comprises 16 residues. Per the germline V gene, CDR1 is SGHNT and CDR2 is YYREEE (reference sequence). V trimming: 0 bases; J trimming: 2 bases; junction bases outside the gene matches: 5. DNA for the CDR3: TGTGCCAGCAGCTTGGTGCTAGCGGGGAGACAAGAGACCCAGTACTTC. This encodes CASSLVLAGRQETQYF.

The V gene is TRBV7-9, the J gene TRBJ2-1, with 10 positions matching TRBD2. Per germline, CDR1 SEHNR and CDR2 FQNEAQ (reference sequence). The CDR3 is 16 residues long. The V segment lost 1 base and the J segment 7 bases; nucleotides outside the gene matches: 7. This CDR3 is CASSLVMGLANNEQFF. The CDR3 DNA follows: TGTGCCAGCAGCTTAGTTATGGGACTAGCGAATAATGAGCAGTTCTTC.

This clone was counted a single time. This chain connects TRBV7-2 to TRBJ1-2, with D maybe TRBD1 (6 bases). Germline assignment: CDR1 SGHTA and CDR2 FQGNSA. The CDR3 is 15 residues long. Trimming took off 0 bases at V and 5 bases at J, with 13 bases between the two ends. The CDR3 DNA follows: TGTGCCAGCAGCTTAGCGGAGGGGAGGGGGTATGGCTACACCTTC. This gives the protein CASSLAEGRGYGYTF.

CDR3: CASSLLLQLSYNEQFF. For the CDR3, the DNA is TGTGCCAGCAGCTTACTGTTACAGCTTTCCTACAATGAGCAGTTCTTC. This chain connects TRBV7-2 to TRBJ2-1; D is uncertain. CDR3 size: 16 residues. Trimming took off 2 bases at V and 1 base at J, with 12 bases between the two ends. In germline, CDR1 is SGHTA, CDR2 FQGNSA.

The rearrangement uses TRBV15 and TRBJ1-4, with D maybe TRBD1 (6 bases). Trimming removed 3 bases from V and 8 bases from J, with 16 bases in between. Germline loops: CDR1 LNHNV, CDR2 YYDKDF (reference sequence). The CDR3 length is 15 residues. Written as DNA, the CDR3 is TGTGCCACCAGCAGTGGGCAGGGGTTGTCCGAAAAACTGTTTTTT. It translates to CATSSGQGLSEKLFF.

The CDR3 nucleotides are TGTGCCAGCAGTGAAAGTGTAGGACAGGGTACTCCCGAGCAGTACTTC. Protein sequence: CASSESVGQGTPEQYF. The chain has TRBV2 and TRBJ2-7; 8 bases fit TRBD1. Germline lookup yields CDR1 SNHLY and CDR2 FYNNEI. With V trimmed by 2 bases and J by 6 bases, 12 bases remained unmatched. This CDR3 is 16 amino acids long. The whole variable domain, filled in from reference TRBV2 and TRBJ2-7, reads EPEVTQTPSHQVTQMGQEVILRCVPISNHLYFYWYRQILGQKVEFLVSFYNNEISEKSEIFDDQFSVERPDGSNFTLKIRSTKLEDSAMYFCASSESVGQGTPEQYFGPGTRLTVT.

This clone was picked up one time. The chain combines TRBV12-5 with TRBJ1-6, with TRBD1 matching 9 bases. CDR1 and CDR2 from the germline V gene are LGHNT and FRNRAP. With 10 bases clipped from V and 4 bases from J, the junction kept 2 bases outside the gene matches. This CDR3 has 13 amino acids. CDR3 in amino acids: CATTGGYNSPLHF. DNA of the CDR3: TGTGCTACGACAGGGGGTTATAATTCACCCCTCCACTTT.

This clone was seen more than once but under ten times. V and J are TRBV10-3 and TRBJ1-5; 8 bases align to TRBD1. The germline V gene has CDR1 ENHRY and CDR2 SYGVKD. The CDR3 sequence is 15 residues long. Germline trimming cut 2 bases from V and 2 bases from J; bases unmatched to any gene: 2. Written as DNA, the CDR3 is TGTGCCATCAGTGAGCAGGGGGCCGGCAATCAGCCCCAGCATTTT. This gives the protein CAISEQGAGNQPQHF.

The CDR3 region is CASRDAGGRHNEQFF. DNA of the CDR3: TGTGCCAGCAGGGATGCGGGGGGCCGACATAATGAGCAGTTCTTC. This chain links TRBV13 with TRBJ2-1; 8 nucleotides align to TRBD2. Germline CDR1 reads PRHDT; CDR2 reads FYEKMQ (reference sequence). The CDR3 runs 15 residues. V lost 6 bases to trimming and J lost 7 bases; unmatched junction nucleotides: 11.

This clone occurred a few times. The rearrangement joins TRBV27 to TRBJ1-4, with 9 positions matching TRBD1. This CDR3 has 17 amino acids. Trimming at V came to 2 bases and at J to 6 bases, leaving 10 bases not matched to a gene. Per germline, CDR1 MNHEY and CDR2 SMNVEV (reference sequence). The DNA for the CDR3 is TGTGCCAGCAGTTTAGGCCCTCACAGGGGGCTCGATGAAAAACTGTTTTTT. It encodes CASSLGPHRGLDEKLFF.

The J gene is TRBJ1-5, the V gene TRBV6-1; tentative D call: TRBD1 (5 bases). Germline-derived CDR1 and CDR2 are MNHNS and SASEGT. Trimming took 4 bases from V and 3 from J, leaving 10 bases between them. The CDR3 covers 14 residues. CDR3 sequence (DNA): TGTGCCAGCAGTGCCAGACAGCACAATCAGCCCCAGCATTTT. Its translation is CASSARQHNQPQHF.